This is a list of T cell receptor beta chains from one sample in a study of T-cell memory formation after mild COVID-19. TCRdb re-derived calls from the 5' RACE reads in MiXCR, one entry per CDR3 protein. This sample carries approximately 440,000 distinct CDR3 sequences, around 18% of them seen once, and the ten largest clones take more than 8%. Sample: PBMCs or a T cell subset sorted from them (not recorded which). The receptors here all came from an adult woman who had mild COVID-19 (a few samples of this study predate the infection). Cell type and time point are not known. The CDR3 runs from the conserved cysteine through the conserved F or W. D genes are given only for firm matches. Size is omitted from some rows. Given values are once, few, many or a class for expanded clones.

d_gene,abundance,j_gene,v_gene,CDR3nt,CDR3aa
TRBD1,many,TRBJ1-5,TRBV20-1,TGCAGTGCTAGACCGACAGGGGGCGAGGGTCAGCCCCAGCATTTT,CSARPTGGEGQPQHF
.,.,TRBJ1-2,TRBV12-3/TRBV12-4,TGTGCCAGCAGTTTAGCTCGTGGGCCTCTCTATGGCTACACCTTC,CASSLARGPLYGYTF
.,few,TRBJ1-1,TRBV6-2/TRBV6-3,TGTGCCAGCAGTTACCTGGGGGAGATTGCTGAAGCTTTCTTT,CASSYLGEIAEAFF
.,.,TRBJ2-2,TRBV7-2,TGTGCCAGCAGCTTAATTAGCGGTCACACCGGGGAGCTGTTTTTT,CASSLISGHTGELFF
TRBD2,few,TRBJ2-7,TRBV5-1,TGCGCCAGCAGCTTGGATCCGGGGGGCGAGCAGTACTTC,CASSLDPGGEQYF
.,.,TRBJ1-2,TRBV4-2,TGTGCCAGCAGCCAAGAAGCAGGGAATAACTATGGCTACACCTTC,CASSQEAGNNYGYTF
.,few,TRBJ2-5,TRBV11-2,TGTGCCAGCAGCTTAGCACAGCCCCTTAGCCAGTACTTC,CASSLAQPLSQYF
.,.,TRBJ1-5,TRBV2,TGTGCCAGCACGACAGCTCCCCTGAATCAGCCCCAGCATTTT,CASTTAPLNQPQHF
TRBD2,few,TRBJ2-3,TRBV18,TGTGCCAGCTCACCGACTAGCGGGGTGGCTCCCGATACGCAGTATTTT,CASSPTSGVAPDTQYF
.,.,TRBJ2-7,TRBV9,TGTGCCAGCAGCGGGGGGGACATAATCTACGAGCAGTACTTC,CASSGGDIIYEQYF
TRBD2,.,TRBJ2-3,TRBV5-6,TGTGCCAGCAATCCGGGGGGGGAACCTAGCACAGATACGCAGTATTTT,CASNPGGEPSTDTQYF
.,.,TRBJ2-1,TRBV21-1,TGTGCCAGCAGCCTCTTTTTCGGGACTAGCGGGCTCCTGCAGTTCTTC,CASSLFFGTSGLLQFF
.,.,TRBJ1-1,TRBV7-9,TGTGCCAGCAGCTTAGGTCGGCGAGAGCGAGCTGAAGCTTTCTTT,CASSLGRRERAEAFF
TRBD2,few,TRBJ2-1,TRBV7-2,TGTGCCAGCAGCTTAGCCCAACTAGCGGGAGCTAATGAGCAGTTCTTC,CASSLAQLAGANEQFF
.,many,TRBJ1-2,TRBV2,TGTGCCAGCAGCGACGAGGGATATGGCTACACCTTC,CASSDEGYGYTF
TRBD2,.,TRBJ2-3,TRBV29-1,TGCAGCGTGGGGAGGGCCAGCACAGATACGCAGTATTTT,CSVGRASTDTQYF
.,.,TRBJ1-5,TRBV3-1,TGTGCCAGCAGCCAAAGGAGGGAACAGCCCCAGCATTTT,CASSQRREQPQHF
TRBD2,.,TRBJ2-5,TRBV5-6,TGTGCCAGCAGCTGGAGGACTAGCGGGGGGGGAGAGACCCAGTACTTC,CASSWRTSGGGETQYF
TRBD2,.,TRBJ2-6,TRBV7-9,TGTGCCAGCCGCCGGGCGGGAGACCCTGGGGCCAACGTCCTGACTTTC,CASRRAGDPGANVLTF
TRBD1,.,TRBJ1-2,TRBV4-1,TGCGCCAGCAGCCAAGGGGACAGGAGCTACTATGGCTACACCTTC,CASSQGDRSYYGYTF
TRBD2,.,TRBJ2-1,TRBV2,TGTGCCAGCAGTGAAGGGACTAGAGGGTTCTTC,CASSEGTRGFF
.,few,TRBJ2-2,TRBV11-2,TGTGCCAGCAGCTTAGAAGGGCTACCGAACACCGGGGAGCTGTTTTTT,CASSLEGLPNTGELFF
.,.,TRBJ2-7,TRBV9,TGTGCCAGCAGCGTAGAATCCGGGGCCACCTACGAGCAGTACTTC,CASSVESGATYEQYF
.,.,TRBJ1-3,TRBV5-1,TGCGCCAGCAGCTCCCAAGGGACGGTTTCTGGAAACACCATATATTTT,CASSSQGTVSGNTIYF
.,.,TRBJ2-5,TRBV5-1,TGCGCCAGCGGGAACCAAGAGACCCAGTACTTC,CASGNQETQYF
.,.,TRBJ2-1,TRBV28,TGTGCCAGCAGTCTACTTCCGACAGCCTACAATGAGCAGTTCTTC,CASSLLPTAYNEQFF
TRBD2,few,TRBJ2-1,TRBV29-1,TGCAGAGTAACTAGCGGTAGAAACAATGAGCAGTTCTTC,CRVTSGRNNEQFF
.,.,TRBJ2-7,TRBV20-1,TGCAGTGCTAGAGATGGGAAGGGGTCCTACGAGCAGTACTTC,CSARDGKGSYEQYF
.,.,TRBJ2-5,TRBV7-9,TGTGCCAGCAGCTTCGCCAGGGTCGGGGTTGAGACCCAGTACTTC,CASSFARVGVETQYF
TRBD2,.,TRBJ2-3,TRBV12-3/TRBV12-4,TGTGCCAGCAGGGAGACTAGCGGGGGTACAGATACGCAGTATTTT,CASRETSGGTDTQYF
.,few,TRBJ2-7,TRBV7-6,TGTGCCAGCAGCTTAGGGACCGAATACGAGCAGTACTTC,CASSLGTEYEQYF
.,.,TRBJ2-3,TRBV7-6,TGTGCCAGCAGCGGGAGACGCGGGTCCCCAGATACGCAGTATTTT,CASSGRRGSPDTQYF
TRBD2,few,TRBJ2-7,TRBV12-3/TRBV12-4,TGTGCCAGCAGTCCTAGCGGGGCGCATCGCTACGAGCAGTACTTC,CASSPSGAHRYEQYF
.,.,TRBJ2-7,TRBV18,TGTGCCAGCTCACCACCCGAACAGGCCAGCTACGAGCAGTACTTC,CASSPPEQASYEQYF
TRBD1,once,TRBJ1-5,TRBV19,TGTGCCAGTAGGGGACAGGGAAGTCTTCCCCAGCATTTT,CASRGQGSLPQHF
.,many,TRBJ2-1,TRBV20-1,TGCAGTGCTCATACGGGGGTAGACAGGCCCGGCAATGAGCAGTTCTTC,CSAHTGVDRPGNEQFF
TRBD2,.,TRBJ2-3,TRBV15,TGTGCCACCAGCCCGGGAGGCTCCACAGATACGCAGTATTTT,CATSPGGSTDTQYF
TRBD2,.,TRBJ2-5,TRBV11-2,TGTGCCAGCAGCTTGGGGGGGACGAGTCAGTACTTC,CASSLGGTSQYF
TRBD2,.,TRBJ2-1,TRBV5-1,TGCGCCAGCAGCAGGACTAGCGGGGGGTACAATGAGCAGTTCTTC,CASSRTSGGYNEQFF